Listed below are T cell receptor beta chains from one sample, sequenced in a study of blood T cell repertoires in COVID-19. The protocol was immunoSEQ multiplex PCR, while the TCRdb copy is restricted to in-frame clones and leaves out a portion. The sample has over 130,000 clones, about four fifths seen once. Material: peripheral blood. All receptors derive from a woman in her sixties with acute or convalescent COVID-19. The CDR3 runs from the conserved cysteine through the conserved F or W. D genes are given only for firm matches. Clone sizes are given selectively: once, few, many, or a class where the clone is expanded.

V: TRBV5-1
J: TRBJ1-6
D: TRBD1
size: .
CDR3: CASSPGTGNSPLHF
DNA: TGCGCCAGCAGCCCGGGGACAGGGAATTCACCCCTCCACTTT

V: TRBV4-3
J: TRBJ1-1
D: .
size: .
CDR3: CASSQGDSLILRTEAFF
DNA: TGCGCCAGCAGCCAAGGCGACAGCTTAATCCTTCGAACTGAAGCTTTCTTT

V: TRBV30
J: TRBJ1-5
D: TRBD1
size: .
CDR3: CAWSSDREQPQHF
DNA: TGTGCCTGGAGTTCGGACAGGGAACAGCCCCAGCATTTT

V: TRBV4-1
J: TRBJ2-1
D: TRBD2
size: .
CDR3: CASSQGTSVHEQFF
DNA: TGCGCCAGCAGCCAAGGGACTAGCGTCCATGAGCAGTTCTTC

V: TRBV7-2
J: TRBJ2-1
D: .
size: .
CDR3: CASTSFAGNEQFF
DNA: TGTGCCAGCACCTCGTTCGCGGGTAATGAGCAGTTCTTC

V: TRBV11-2
J: TRBJ2-5
D: TRBD1
size: .
CDR3: CASSLDGDRVRKTQYF
DNA: TGTGCCAGCAGCTTAGATGGGGACAGGGTTCGGAAGACCCAGTACTTC

V: TRBV19
J: TRBJ1-1
D: .
size: .
CDR3: CASSIGMITEAFF
DNA: TGTGCCAGTAGTATCGGGATGATCACTGAAGCTTTCTTT

V: TRBV18
J: TRBJ1-6
D: .
size: .
CDR3: CASSSVANNSPLHF
DNA: TGTGCCAGCTCGTCTGTAGCGAATAATTCACCCCTCCACTTT

V: TRBV5-1
J: TRBJ1-3
D: .
size: once
CDR3: CASSPSGRLTGNTIYF
DNA: TGCGCCAGCAGCCCCTCAGGGCGGTTGACTGGAAACACCATATATTTT

V: TRBV24-1
J: TRBJ2-3
D: TRBD2
size: .
CDR3: CATSLAGGSTDTQYF
DNA: TGTGCCACCAGTTTGGCGGGAGGGTCCACAGATACGCAGTATTTT

V: TRBV28
J: TRBJ1-2
D: .
size: .
CDR3: CASSLRVDYGYTF
DNA: TGTGCCAGCAGTTTACGGGTCGACTATGGCTACACCTTC

V: TRBV5-1
J: TRBJ1-4
D: .
size: .
CDR3: CASSLNLQGTNEKLFF
DNA: TGCGCCAGCAGCCTTAACCTACAGGGAACTAATGAAAAACTGTTTTTT

V: TRBV11-2
J: TRBJ2-5
D: TRBD1
size: .
CDR3: CASSVSGTGEEETQYF
DNA: TGTGCCAGCAGCGTCTCCGGGACAGGGGAAGAAGAGACCCAGTACTTC

V: TRBV30
J: TRBJ1-5
D: .
size: .
CDR3: CAWSVRGGGQPQHF
DNA: TGTGCCTGGAGTGTACGAGGGGGAGGGCAGCCCCAGCATTTT

V: TRBV28
J: TRBJ2-1
D: TRBD2
size: .
CDR3: CASSLSASGGHNEQFF
DNA: TGTGCCAGCAGTTTATCAGCTAGCGGGGGGCACAATGAGCAGTTCTTC

V: TRBV6-2/TRBV6-3
J: TRBJ2-7
D: .
size: .
CDR3: CASSSPGLAIIRYEQYF
DNA: TGTGCCAGCAGTTCTCCCGGCCTAGCGATCATTAGGTACGAGCAGTACTTC

V: TRBV10-3
J: TRBJ2-1
D: TRBD2
size: .
CDR3: CAIGTSGGAGSDEQFF
DNA: TGTGCCATCGGGACTAGCGGGGGTGCTGGGTCGGATGAGCAGTTCTTC